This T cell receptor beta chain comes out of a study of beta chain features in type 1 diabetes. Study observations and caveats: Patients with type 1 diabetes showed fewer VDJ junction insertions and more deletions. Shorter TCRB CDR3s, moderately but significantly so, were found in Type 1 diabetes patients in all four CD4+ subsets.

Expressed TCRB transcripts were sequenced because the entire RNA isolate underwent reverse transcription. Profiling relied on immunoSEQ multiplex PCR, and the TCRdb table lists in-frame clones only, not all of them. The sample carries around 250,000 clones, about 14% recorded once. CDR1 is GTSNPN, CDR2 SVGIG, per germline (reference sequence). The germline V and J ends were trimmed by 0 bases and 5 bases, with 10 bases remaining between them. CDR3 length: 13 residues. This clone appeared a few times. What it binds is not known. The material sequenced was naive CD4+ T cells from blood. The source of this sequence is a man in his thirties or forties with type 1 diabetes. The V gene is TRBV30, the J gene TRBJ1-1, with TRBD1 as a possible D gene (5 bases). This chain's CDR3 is CAWSVWGGTEAFF. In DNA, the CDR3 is TGTGCCTGGAGTGTATGGGGGGGGACTGAAGCTTTCTTT.